These 12 T cell receptor beta chains came from one sample sequenced in a study of T cells in Graves' hyperthyroidism and ophthalmopathy. Amplified TCR beta CDR3 regions came from RNA transcripts. Using the HTBI primer set, a first-round RT-PCR was run on the TCR CDR3. TCRdb used MiXCR to reprocess the multiplex PCR reads, holding one entry per CDR3 protein. The table has around 250,000 distinct CDR3 sequences, 16% seen once. Sequencing was performed on blood. These receptors were obtained from a woman aged 18-29 years with Graves' ophthalmopathy.

This clonotype was seen a handful of times. The V call is TRBV20-1, the J call TRBJ2-2, with D uncertain. V lost 2 bases, J lost 5 bases, and 9 bases lay in between. CDR1 is DFQATT, CDR2 SNEGSKA, per germline (reference sequence). The CDR3 is made up of 13 amino acids. The DNA for the CDR3 is TGCAGTGCTAGAAAGGCGGTAACCGGGGAGCTGTTTTTT. Encoded protein: CSARKAVTGELFF.

This clonotype was recorded many times. V gene TRBV28 combines with J gene TRBJ2-1; 8 bases are shared with TRBD2. The CDR3 runs 19 residues. The germline V gene encodes CDR1 MDHEN and CDR2 SYDVKM. With 4 bases clipped from V and 8 bases from J, the junction kept 22 bases outside the gene matches. Written as DNA, the CDR3 is TGTGCCAGCAGTTCCCGCACCCGACAGAAAAGCGGGAGTGACCATGAGCAGTTCTTC. This codes for CASSSRTRQKSGSDHEQFF.

This clonotype was seen at least ten times. One end of the junction fails to match germline, which may point to a read error. J is TRBJ2-7 and V is TRBV7-8, with 7 bases that match TRBD2. Germline V gives CDR1 SGHVS, CDR2 FQNEAQ. This CDR3 contains 15 residues. The CDR3: CASSLGGGSGYVQYF. CDR3 DNA: TGTGCCAGCAGCTTAGGGGGCGGGAGTGGTTACGTGCAGTACTTC.

This clonotype has a handful of counts. The chain employs TRBV9 and TRBJ1-3, with a tentative D call TRBD1 (5 bases). Germline CDR1 reads SGDLS; CDR2 reads YYNGEE. V was shortened by 4 bases and J by 0 bases, with 17 bases between the two germline ends. The CDR3 loop spans 17 amino acids. CDR3: CASSLRGAAFSGNTIYF. The CDR3 region has the DNA TGTGCCAGCAGCTTACGAGGGGCCGCTTTCTCTGGAAACACCATATATTTT.

This clonotype has at least ten counts. The genes are TRBV5-1 and TRBJ1-5; D is unresolved. The V end was cut by 1 base, the J end by 2 bases, with 7 bases between. From germline, CDR1 is SGHRS and CDR2 YFSETQ. The CDR3 has 14 amino acids. The CDR3 protein is CASSLREGNQPQHF. As DNA, the CDR3 is TGCGCCAGCAGCTTGAGAGAGGGCAATCAGCCCCAGCATTTT.

This clonotype showed up many times. This chain uses TRBV28 with TRBJ1-1, with D possibly being TRBD1 (6 bases). This CDR3 is built from 18 residues. Looked up from germline, CDR1 is MDHEN and CDR2 is SYDVKM. V was trimmed by 1 base and J by 4 bases, leaving 22 bases between them. The CDR3 sequence is CASSLSGFQGTGGTEAFF. The DNA for the CDR3 is TGTGCCAGCAGTTTATCCGGGTTTCAGGGGACGGGTGGCACTGAAGCTTTCTTT.

This clonotype was found a few times. V is TRBV6-2 or TRBV6-3 and J is TRBJ1-3; D gene ambiguous. V was shortened by 2 bases and J by 0 bases, with 8 bases between the two germline ends. The germline V gene encodes CDR1 MNHEY and CDR2 SVGEGT. The CDR3 is made up of 15 amino acids. The DNA of the CDR3 is TGTGCCAGCAGTTACCACGGAAGCTCTGGAAACACCATATATTTT. The encoded protein is CASSYHGSSGNTIYF.

This clonotype was observed at least ten times. The chain links TRBV4-1 to TRBJ2-5; the D call may be TRBD1 or TRBD2 (5 bases each). The CDR3 has 17 amino acids. Germline values: CDR1 MGHRA, CDR2 YSYEKL. V gave up 1 base and J gave up 3 bases, with 18 bases separating them. CDR3 protein: CASSQAFGTPTKETQYF. DNA for the CDR3: TGCGCCAGCAGCCAAGCGTTTGGGACCCCTACGAAAGAGACCCAGTACTTC.

This clonotype has ten or more counts. CDR3 residues: CASSSSGTGGRSSPLHF. DNA of the CDR3: TGTGCCAGCAGTTCATCCGGGACAGGGGGAAGAAGTTCACCCCTCCACTTT. This chain connects TRBV28 to TRBJ1-6; 11 nucleotides line up with TRBD1. This CDR3 region has 17 residues. The V and J ends lost 4 bases and 9 bases, in that order; junction bases with no gene match: 11. The germline V gene encodes CDR1 MDHEN and CDR2 SYDVKM.

This clonotype has a count of ten or more. This chain links TRBV30 with TRBJ1-3; no definite D call. V lost 2 bases to trimming and J lost 0 bases, with 11 bases between them. This CDR3 has 15 amino acids. From germline, CDR1 is GTSNPN and CDR2 SVGIG (reference sequence). DNA of the CDR3: TGTGCCTGGAGTCACACAGTTCGCTCTGGAAACACCATATATTTT. This sequence encodes CAWSHTVRSGNTIYF.

This clonotype was counted ten times or more. V usage is TRBV30 and J usage is TRBJ1-1; the D gene is possibly TRBD1 (5 bases). From germline, CDR1 is GTSNPN and CDR2 SVGIG (reference sequence). The CDR3 runs 13 residues. Trimming removed 2 bases from V and 1 base from J, with 8 bases in between. CDR3 residues: CAWSRGWNTEAFF. DNA for the CDR3: TGTGCCTGGAGTAGGGGCTGGAACACTGAAGCTTTCTTT.

With respect to this clonotype: A much larger clone is a single base away; this may be a read error. The V gene is TRBV13, the J gene TRBJ2-1, with D perhaps TRBD2 (5 bases). There are 12 residues in the CDR3. V lost 4 bases to trimming and J lost 12 bases, with 13 bases between them. Looked up from germline, CDR1 is PRHDT and CDR2 is FYEKMQ (reference sequence). The CDR3: CASSSPPGRQFF. CDR3 DNA: TGTGCCAGCAGCTCGCCGCCGGGGAGGCAGTTCTTC.